This T cell receptor beta chain was profiled in a study of cytomegalovirus exposure and HLA in healthy donors. Study background: The Caucasian-associated ancestry cluster held under 90% of more than 350 genotyped donors.

J lost 5 bases, V lost 3 bases, and 8 bases had no gene match. The CDR3 extends over 14 amino acids. From germline, CDR1 is GTSNPN and CDR2 SVGIG (reference sequence). PCR was performed using 60 Vbeta and 13 Jbeta primers. Assay used: immunoSEQ multiplex PCR; TCRdb lists only in-frame clones, some missing. This table has around 130,000 clones, approximately 85% appearing once. Donors in the study were healthy people who gave bone marrow. The chain employs TRBV30 and TRBJ2-7; 9 positions match TRBD1. This receptor was identified in a woman in her twenties or thirties in good health and CMV-seropositive. The sample comprised PBMCs. Written as DNA, the CDR3 is TGTGCCTGGAGCCGGGGACAGGGAGAAGACGAGCAGTACTTC. Translation: CAWSRGQGEDEQYF.